This T cell receptor beta chain was obtained from a study of siplizumab effects on memory and regulatory T cells. Findings of the study overall: Naive T cells were seen as more diverse than memory cells and as major alloresponse contributors.

Concerning this clone itself: Its antigen remains unknown.

TCRdb's copy holds only in-frame clones and misses some; the assay was immunoSEQ multiplex PCR. Of about 57,000 clones listed, 83% are singletons. The sample was memory CD4+ T cells sorted from blood. This clonotype was obtained from a human donor in good health.

CDR3 in DNA: TGTGCCAGCAGTCCAGGGGGCACTGGAAACACCATATATTTT. Its protein product is CASSPGGTGNTIYF. The chain combines TRBV6-5 with TRBJ1-3; 8 bases map to TRBD1. The germline V gene encodes CDR1 MNHEY and CDR2 SVGAGI. J lost 2 bases, V lost 5 bases, and 2 bases had no gene match. This CDR3 contains 14 residues.